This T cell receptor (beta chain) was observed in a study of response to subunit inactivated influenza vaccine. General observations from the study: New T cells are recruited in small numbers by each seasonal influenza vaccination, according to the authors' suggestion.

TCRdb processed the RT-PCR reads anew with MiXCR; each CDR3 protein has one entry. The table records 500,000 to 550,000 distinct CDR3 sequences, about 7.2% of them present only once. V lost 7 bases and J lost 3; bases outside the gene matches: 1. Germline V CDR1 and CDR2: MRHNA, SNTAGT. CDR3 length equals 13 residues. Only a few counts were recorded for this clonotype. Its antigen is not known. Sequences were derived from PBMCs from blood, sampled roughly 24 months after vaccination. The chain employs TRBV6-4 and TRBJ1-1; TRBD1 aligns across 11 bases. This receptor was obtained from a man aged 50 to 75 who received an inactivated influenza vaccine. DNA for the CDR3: TGTGCCAGCAAGGGACAGGGGGACACTGAAGCTTTCTTT. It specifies CASKGQGDTEAFF.